One and the same sample provided the 6 T cell receptor beta chains below, sequenced in a study of CD8 T cells in ankylosing spondylitis. TCRdb recomputed calls from the 5' RACE reads with MiXCR, one row per CDR3 protein. This table holds approximately 300,000 distinct CDR3 sequences, 20% found once. The sample comprised blood, either unsorted or a sorted T cell fraction (not recorded which). These receptors all stem from a male donor with ankylosing spondylitis or in good health (not recorded which).

CDR3 sequence (DNA): TGTGCCAGCAGTAGAAGTCGGGTACAAGAGACCCAGTACTTC. Protein: CASSRSRVQETQYF. The V call is TRBV6-1, the J call TRBJ2-5; D is unresolved. The germline V gene has CDR1 MNHNS and CDR2 SASEGT. The CDR3 loop spans 14 amino acids. V shed 5 bases and J shed 2 bases, with 12 bases lying between them.

This clonotype appeared a few times. The chain couples TRBV6-1 to TRBJ2-3; 9 nucleotides agree with TRBD2. CDR3 length: 14 amino acids. Germline V gene lookup returns CDR1 MNHNS and CDR2 SASEGT. Trimming at V came to 6 bases and at J to 1 base, leaving 2 bases not matched to a gene. In nucleotides, the CDR3 is TGTGCCAGCAGAGCTAGCGGGGGCACAGATACGCAGTATTTT. Its translation: CASRASGGTDTQYF.

The CDR3 region has the DNA TGTGCCAGCAGTTTAAGTCCTATCTATGGCTACACCTTC. This codes for CASSLSPIYGYTF. The chain recombines TRBV28 with TRBJ1-2; the D is unclear. Trimming took 2 bases from V and 4 from J, leaving 8 bases between them. This CDR3 contains 13 residues. From germline, CDR1 is MDHEN and CDR2 SYDVKM.

In its sample, this clonotype was seen a few times. The chain combines TRBV6-1 with TRBJ1-2, with 10 positions matching TRBD1. CDR3 length equals 15 residues. V lost 3 bases and J lost 5; bases outside the gene matches: 6. Germline V gene lookup returns CDR1 MNHNS and CDR2 SASEGT. The CDR3 nucleotides are TGTGCCAGCAGTGAGGAGACAGGGGGCGCATATGGCTACACCTTC. It encodes CASSEETGGAYGYTF.

This clonotype was counted only a few times. V usage is TRBV29-1 and J usage is TRBJ2-1; 8 bases agree with TRBD1. The V segment lost 7 bases and the J segment 2 bases; nucleotides outside the gene matches: 4. In germline, CDR1 is SQVTM, CDR2 ANQGSEA. This CDR3 spans 13 amino acids. The CDR3 loop is CSARTGTYNEQFF. CDR3 DNA: TGCAGCGCTCGGACAGGGACCTACAATGAGCAGTTCTTC.

Only a few counts were recorded for this clonotype. The V and J genes are TRBV15 and TRBJ2-1; D gene unclear. The CDR3 consists of 12 residues. CDR1 is LNHNV, CDR2 YYDKDF, per germline (reference sequence). Trimming removed 3 bases at V and 9 bases at J, with 9 bases between. CDR3 protein: CATSSPQREQFF. CDR3 bases: TGTGCCACCAGCAGTCCCCAGCGTGAGCAGTTCTTC.